The present T cell receptor (beta chain) was sequenced within a study of beta chain features in type 1 diabetes. Study-level points and caveats: A cDNA-based sequencing approach could over-represent cells with high TCR expression. A closer apparent resemblance between naive, central memory and Treg TCRB repertoires was seen in patients than in healthy donors. Moderate but significant shortening of TCRB CDR3s was recorded in all four CD4+ subsets from Type 1 diabetes patients.

The germline CDR1 and CDR2 sequences are MNHEY and SVGAGI. CDR3 length equals 15 residues. V lost 0 bases and J 0 bases, leaving 8 bases between the germline ends. Expressed TCRB transcripts got sequenced, as all isolated RNA was reverse transcribed. Clones were sequenced by immunoSEQ multiplex PCR, and TCRdb holds only the in-frame ones, with some missing. The sample has 600,000 to 700,000 clones; roughly 13% are singletons. Based on CD45RO/CCR7/CD25/CD127/CD95/CD27, CD4+ regulatory, stem cell-like memory, naive and central memory cells were sorted. Comments on this clone: Antigen: not known.

The origin of this receptor is a man aged 18 to 30 with type 1 diabetes. The sequenced sample was naive CD4+ T cells from blood. The rearrangement joins TRBV6-5 to TRBJ1-1; TRBD1 is a possible D gene (5 bases). The CDR3 sequence: CASSYSEGMNTEAFF. CDR3 sequence (DNA): TGTGCCAGCAGTTACTCGGAGGGGATGAACACTGAAGCTTTCTTT.